Described below is a single T cell receptor beta chain sequence and its context. The conserved closing phenylalanine or tryptophan is absent in this CDR3, likely reflecting a read error. This entry belongs to a study of tumor-infiltrating lymphocytes in primary liver carcinoma. V lost 5 bases to trimming and J lost 6 bases; unmatched junction nucleotides: 6. Looked up from germline, CDR1 is SQVTM and CDR2 is ANQGSEA. This CDR3 has 12 residues. Production of TCR beta cDNA used 400 to 650 ng total RNA together with a constant-region primer. Nested multiplex PCR, run for three rounds with slightly modified ARM-PCR, yielded TCR beta libraries. Investigators reported that the first two PCR rounds, at 10 to 11 cycles each, used TRBV1-TRBV30 forward primers with a C-beta reverse primer. TCRdb itself ran the multiplex PCR reads through MiXCR, one entry per CDR3 protein. The repertoire holds 95,000 to 100,000 distinct CDR3 sequences, with about 63% as singletons.

Unsorted bulk tissue, roughly 20-32 mg of it, served as the source for co-extraction of RNA and DNA. The receptor was isolated from a woman aged 55-75 years with primary liver carcinoma and hepatitis B virus infection. The chain joins TRBV29-1 to TRBJ2-7, with TRBD2 matching over 8 bases. The sample was liver tumor tissue from sampling region 2. The subset: tumor region T2, inferior pole. The CDR3, as DNA: TGCAGCGTTAGACTAGCGCGATCCGAGCAGTACTCC. It encodes CSVRLARSEQYS.